This TCR beta chain was sequenced during a study of T cells in Graves' hyperthyroidism and ophthalmopathy. Study summary: Blood was drawn when the patient was first diagnosed and still untreated.

The sample holds many counts of this clonotype. Subjects aged 18 to 65 presented with newly diagnosed hyperthyroidism of less than 2 months' duration. In making diagnoses, clinical symptoms, serum thyroxine and TRAb, thyroid ultrasound and orbital computed tomography were all used. When hyperthyroidism was first diagnosed, the blood sample was taken, preceding any ophthalmopathy symptoms. The CDR3 regions of TCR beta were amplified from RNA transcripts. TCR CDR3 regions were first amplified by RT-PCR with HTBI primers. TCRdb re-called the multiplex PCR reads with MiXCR, one entry per CDR3 protein. The data hold nearly 600,000 distinct CDR3 sequences, with approximately 15% observed a single time. Germline CDR1 KGHDR, CDR2 SFDVKD. Trimming cost V 4 bases and J 8 bases; bases outside gene matches: 10. The CDR3 is 16 residues long.

The gene calls are TRBV24-1 and TRBJ2-1; TRBD2 matches at 10 bases. This sequence originates from a woman aged 25 to 39 with Graves' hyperthyroidism that later progressed to Graves' ophthalmopathy. Sequencing used blood. The CDR3 coding sequence is TGTGCCACCAGTGACCCCAGCGGGAGGGCCGTGGATGAGCAGTTCTTC. It translates to CATSDPSGRAVDEQFF.